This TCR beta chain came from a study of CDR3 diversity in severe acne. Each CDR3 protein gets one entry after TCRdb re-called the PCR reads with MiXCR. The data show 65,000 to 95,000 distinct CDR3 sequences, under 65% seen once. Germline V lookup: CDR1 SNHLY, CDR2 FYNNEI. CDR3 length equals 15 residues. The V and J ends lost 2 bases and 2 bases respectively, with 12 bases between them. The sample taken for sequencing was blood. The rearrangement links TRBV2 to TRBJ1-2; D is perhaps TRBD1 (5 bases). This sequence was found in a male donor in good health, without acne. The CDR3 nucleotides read TGTGCCAGCAGTGAACGGGGAAAGGGGAACTATGGCTACACCTTC. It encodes CASSERGKGNYGYTF.